The 23 T cell receptor beta chains below all came from one sample that was sequenced in a study of OX40 agonist ivuxolimab in advanced cancers. Assay used: immunoSEQ multiplex PCR; TCRdb lists only in-frame clones, some missing. The sample holds approximately 130,000 clones; 90% are singletons and the top ten take about 1%. Sequences were derived from CD4+ or CD8+ T cells sorted from blood, sampled in a trial of the OX40 agonist ivuxolimab. The origin of the receptors is an adult with an advanced solid tumor such as melanoma, head and neck, liver or kidney cancer.

The chain recombines TRBV20-1 with TRBJ2-4; the D is unclear. This CDR3 has 11 amino acids. Germline lookup yields CDR1 DFQATT and CDR2 SNEGSKA (reference sequence). V was clipped by 7 bases and J by 2 bases, with 6 bases between them. The CDR3 DNA follows: TGCAGTGGGGTCCCCAAAAACATTCAGTACTTC. It codes for CSGVPKNIQYF.

The chain joins TRBV5-1 to TRBJ2-1; perhaps D is TRBD1 or TRBD2 (6 bases each). V lost 2 bases to trimming and J lost 6 bases, with 21 bases between them. CDR3 length equals 17 residues. The V gene's germline CDR1 is SGHRS and CDR2 YFSETQ. Written as DNA, the CDR3 is TGCGCCAGCAGCTTACAACCGGGGGCAGGGCGCGCCAATGAGCAGTTCTTC. Amino acid sequence: CASSLQPGAGRANEQFF.

The chain is built from TRBV11-3 and TRBJ2-2, with TRBD1 identical over 10 bases. Germline-derived CDR1 and CDR2 are SGHNT and YENEEA. Trimming removed 0 bases from V and 2 bases from J; junction bases left unmatched: 6. The CDR3 has 18 residues. The CDR3 sequence is CASSLDRDRGLNTGELFF. In nucleotides, the CDR3 is TGTGCCAGCAGCTTAGATCGGGACAGGGGACTTAACACCGGGGAGCTGTTTTTT.

The CDR3 protein is CASSLSGSSYEQYF. The CDR3 coding sequence is TGTGCCAGCAGCCTAAGCGGGAGTAGCTACGAGCAGTACTTC. The rearrangement joins TRBV7-9 to TRBJ2-7; 8 nucleotides line up with TRBD2. The CDR3 has 14 amino acids. The junction had 6 bases not matched to a gene; V was cut back by 5 bases and J by 3 bases. Germline CDR1 SEHNR, CDR2 FQNEAQ (reference sequence).

The sample holds one count of this clone. The chain employs TRBV15 and TRBJ1-1; D unclear. Germline assignment: CDR1 LNHNV and CDR2 YYDKDF (reference sequence). V was trimmed by 6 bases and J by 0 bases, leaving 8 bases between them. CDR3 size: 13 residues. This CDR3 is CATSRVLNTEAFF. The CDR3, as DNA: TGTGCCACCAGTCGCGTCCTGAACACTGAAGCTTTCTTT.

This clone was picked up a small number of times. The CDR3 sequence is CASSLPGGEGQGYTF. The CDR3, as DNA: TGTGCCAGCAGCTTGCCCGGGGGGGAGGGACAAGGCTACACCTTC. The rearrangement joins TRBV7-9 to TRBJ1-2; TRBD1 might be the D (6 bases). The CDR3 extends over 15 amino acids. CDR1 and CDR2 (germline): SEHNR, FQNEAQ (reference sequence). V shed 3 bases and J shed 8 bases, with 19 bases lying between them. Supplemented by reference TRBV7-9 and TRBJ1-2, the full variable domain reads DTGVSQNPRHKITKRGQNVTFRCDPISEHNRLYWYRQTLGQGPEFLTYFQNEAQLEKSRLLSDRFSAERPKGSFSTLEIQRTEQGDSAMYLCASSLPGGEGQGYTFGSGTRLTVV.

The chain joins TRBV6-1 to TRBJ1-4; D is ambiguous. The CDR3 loop spans 17 amino acids. The germline gives CDR1 MNHNS, CDR2 SASEGT. V lost 4 bases to trimming and J lost 0 bases, with 15 bases between them. The CDR3: CASSAPSPIATNEKLFF. The DNA of the CDR3 is TGTGCCAGCAGTGCTCCCTCCCCCATTGCAACTAATGAAAAACTGTTTTTT.

This clone was detected once. The genes are TRBV27 and TRBJ1-5, with a tentative D call TRBD1 (6 bases). In germline, CDR1 is MNHEY, CDR2 SMNVEV (reference sequence). CDR3 length: 14 amino acids. V lost 3 bases to trimming and J lost 4 bases, with 10 bases between them. CDR3 region: CASSFLGQNQPQHF. The CDR3 DNA reads as TGTGCCAGCAGTTTCCTCGGACAGAATCAGCCCCAGCATTTT.

The chain employs TRBV4-3 and TRBJ1-2, with TRBD1 as a possible D gene (5 bases). Trimming took 6 bases from V and 6 from J, leaving 17 bases between them. The germline CDR1 and CDR2 sequences are LGHNA and YSLEER. The CDR3 has 14 residues. CDR3 DNA sequence: TGCGCCAGCAGTTGGGCAGGGCTTAGGGATGGCTACACCTTC. This sequence encodes CASSWAGLRDGYTF.

The chain couples TRBV9 to TRBJ2-1; D not resolved. The CDR3 runs to 15 residues. CDR1 is SGDLS and CDR2 is YYNGEE in the germline V gene. V was shortened by 0 bases and J by 6 bases, with 13 bases between the two germline ends. The CDR3 region is CASSVEMAEGNEQFF. The DNA for the CDR3 is TGTGCCAGCAGCGTAGAGATGGCAGAAGGCAATGAGCAGTTCTTC.

The rearrangement links TRBV14 to TRBJ2-7; 10 nucleotides line up with TRBD2. This CDR3 is built from 15 residues. V lost 4 bases and J lost 1; bases outside the gene matches: 4. CDR1 is SGHDN, CDR2 FVKESK, per germline. CDR3 region: CASSPSGSISYEQYF. CDR3 coding DNA: TGTGCCAGCAGCCCTAGCGGGAGTATTTCCTACGAGCAGTACTTC. Together with reference TRBV14 and TRBJ2-7, the CDR3 gives the full variable domain: EAGVTQFPSHSVIEKGQTVTLRCDPISGHDNLYWYRRVMGKEIKFLLHFVKESKQDESGMPNNRFLAERTGGTYSTLKVQPAELEDSGVYFCASSPSGSISYEQYFGPGTRLTVT.

The J gene is TRBJ2-1, the V gene TRBV13; either TRBD1 or TRBD2 may fit D (5 bases each). In germline, CDR1 is PRHDT, CDR2 FYEKMQ (reference sequence). There are 15 residues in the CDR3. V lost 3 bases, J lost 2 bases, and 11 bases lay in between. This CDR3 reads CASSFGVGAYNEQFF. The CDR3 DNA reads TGTGCCAGCAGCTTCGGTGTGGGGGCCTACAATGAGCAGTTCTTC.

CDR3 sequence reads: CASSLGGSNEQYF. DNA for the CDR3: TGTGCCAGCAGCTTAGGCGGGAGCAACGAGCAGTACTTC. The chain combines TRBV7-2 with TRBJ2-7; 7 bases are shared with TRBD2. CDR1 is SGHTA, CDR2 FQGNSA, per germline. The CDR3 extends over 13 amino acids. Unmatched junction bases numbered 2, after V lost 1 base and J lost 5 bases. The complete variable domain, with remaining parts taken from reference TRBV7-2 and TRBJ2-7, reads GAGVSQSPSNKVTEKGKDVELRCDPISGHTALYWYRQSLGQGLEFLIYFQGNSAPDKSGLPSDRFSAERTGGSVSTLTIQRTQQEDSAVYLCASSLGGSNEQYFGPGTRLTVT.

This clone was counted once. The J gene is TRBJ2-5, the V gene TRBV7-2, with TRBD1 as a possible D gene (6 bases). The V and J ends lost 5 bases and 5 bases respectively, with 18 bases between them. The CDR3 spans 15 residues. In germline, CDR1 is SGHTA, CDR2 FQGNSA. The CDR3: CASSRDPGQWETQYF. In nucleotides, the CDR3 is TGTGCCAGCAGCCGCGACCCCGGACAGTGGGAGACCCAGTACTTC. Supplemented by reference TRBV7-2 and TRBJ2-5, the full variable domain reads GAGVSQSPSNKVTEKGKDVELRCDPISGHTALYWYRQSLGQGLEFLIYFQGNSAPDKSGLPSDRFSAERTGGSVSTLTIQRTQQEDSAVYLCASSRDPGQWETQYFGPGTRLLVL.

In DNA form, the CDR3 reads TGTGCCAGCAGCATACTAGGGCGGGACTTTCTCTACGAGCAGTACTTC. Encoded protein: CASSILGRDFLYEQYF. V gene TRBV7-9 combines with J gene TRBJ2-7; TRBD2 is a possible D gene (6 bases). CDR3 length: 16 residues. Trimming cost V 5 bases and J 3 bases, with 20 bases left between them. Germline CDR1 is SEHNR and CDR2 is FQNEAQ (reference sequence).

The chain joins TRBV11-2 to TRBJ2-1; 10 nucleotides match TRBD2. Germline-derived CDR1 and CDR2 are SGHAT and FQNNGV. CDR3 length: 14 residues. V was pared by 0 bases and J by 12 bases, with 5 bases of the junction left unmatched. CDR3 loop: CASSLDQGTSAQFF. The CDR3 DNA follows: TGTGCCAGCAGCTTAGATCAAGGGACTAGCGCGCAGTTCTTC.

This clone was detected once. The chain employs TRBV7-9 and TRBJ2-7, with D maybe TRBD1 (7 bases). Germline loops: CDR1 SEHNR, CDR2 FQNEAQ (reference sequence). V lost 1 base and J lost 6, with 16 bases in between. The CDR3 consists of 15 residues. The CDR3 region is CASSLGAGGLGEQYF. Written as DNA, the CDR3 is TGTGCCAGCAGCTTAGGGGCAGGGGGGTTAGGCGAGCAGTACTTC.

The V call is TRBV28, the J call TRBJ2-1; TRBD1 agrees at 7 bases. The ends lost 4 bases at V and 7 bases at J; junction bases unmatched: 13. This CDR3 contains 16 residues. Looked up from germline, CDR1 is MDHEN and CDR2 is SYDVKM. CDR3 region: CASSSDGWDRENEQFF. The CDR3 DNA is TGTGCCAGCAGTTCCGATGGTTGGGACAGAGAAAATGAGCAGTTCTTC.

This chain links TRBV10-3 with TRBJ1-4; D remains ambiguous. This CDR3 comprises 11 residues. CDR1 and CDR2 (germline): ENHRY, SYGVKD. V gave up 3 bases and J gave up 5 bases, with 1 base separating them. The CDR3 DNA sequence: TGTGCCATCAGTGACAATGAAAAACTGTTTTTT. Translated: CAISDNEKLFF.

This clone was counted once. This sequence joins TRBV18 and TRBJ2-7; TRBD1 matches 7 bases. Germline V gene sequence: CDR1 KGHSH, CDR2 LQKENI. The CDR3 runs to 13 residues. With V trimmed by 5 bases and J by 0 bases, 1 base remained unmatched. Here the CDR3 reads CASSTGASYEQYF. The CDR3 nucleotides read TGTGCCAGCTCAACAGGGGCCTCCTACGAGCAGTACTTC.

The chain is built from TRBV7-6 and TRBJ2-7, with TRBD2 matching over 7 bases. J was trimmed by 0 bases and V by 6 bases; bases with no gene match: 5. This CDR3 has 14 residues. Germline-derived CDR1 and CDR2 are SGHVS and FNYEAQ. The CDR3: CASRLTSTSYEQYF. The CDR3 DNA is TGTGCCAGCAGGCTGACTAGCACCTCCTACGAGCAGTACTTC.

This clone was detected only a few times. This rearrangement joins TRBV7-2 to TRBJ2-4, with 7 bases lining up with TRBD1. Trimming took 3 bases from V and 5 from J; bases not matched to a gene: 10. The CDR3 length is 16 residues. The V gene's germline CDR1 is SGHTA and CDR2 FQGNSA. DNA for the CDR3: TGTGCCAGCAGCTTGGGACAGCGGATTCGGGAAAACATTCAGTACTTC. Translation: CASSLGQRIRENIQYF.

This clone was observed a handful of times. V usage is TRBV2 and J usage is TRBJ1-4; D not resolved. V dropped 4 bases and J dropped 7 bases, with 13 bases sitting between them. This CDR3 spans 14 amino acids. Per the germline V gene, CDR1 is SNHLY and CDR2 is FYNNEI. The CDR3 reads CASSGKGMAEKLFF. CDR3 sequence (DNA): TGTGCCAGCAGTGGTAAAGGGATGGCTGAAAAACTGTTTTTT.